This TCR beta chain was documented in a study of cytomegalovirus exposure and HLA in healthy donors. Study results and limitations: In a later analysis, a missense DCLRE1C variant was linked to TCR beta V- and J-gene trimming. Association of about 17,000 TCR beta sequences with HLA alleles was found at 0.05 false discovery rate in a later analysis. Of the V segments, some could not be distinguished, including TRBV6-2 and TRBV6-3, and were excluded.

Remarks on this clone: The antigen is undetermined.

Vbeta (60) and Jbeta (13) primers were used in the PCR. Profiling relied on immunoSEQ multiplex PCR, and the TCRdb table lists in-frame clones only, not all of them. Seen here are approximately 240,000 clones, 70% to 85% observed once, and the top ten hold roughly 0.58%. Looked up from germline, CDR1 is SEHNR and CDR2 is FQNEAQ (reference sequence). The CDR3 has 15 amino acids. With V trimmed by 6 bases and J by 4 bases, 11 bases remained unmatched. The receptor was isolated from a woman between 35 and 50 years old in good health and CMV-seronegative. The chain recombines TRBV7-9 with TRBJ1-1; 7 bases agree with TRBD1. Sequencing was performed on PBMCs. The CDR3 nucleotides are TGTGCCAGCAGTTATTACTTGGGACAGATCACTGAAGCTTTCTTT. Protein: CASSYYLGQITEAFF.